This is a list of T cell receptor beta chains from one sample in a study of molecular identifiers for immune sequencing clone quantification. TCRdb recomputed calls from the PCR reads with MiXCR, one row per CDR3 protein. The data contain around 460,000 distinct CDR3 sequences, under 30% of them seen just once; the ten biggest clones take up roughly 0.77%. The material sequenced was naive CD8+ T cells from blood, with Jurkat cell RNA spiked in. All receptors come from a human donor in good health. Some libraries in this study had Jurkat cell RNA spiked in. Both conserved end residues are part of each CDR3. A D gene is named only where the DNA matches it firmly. Size is omitted from some rows. Given values are once, few, many or a class for expanded clones.

>TRBJ2-5|TRBV7-9|few|NA
CASSSARPSPKETQYF
TGTGCCAGCAGCTCTGCACGGCCCTCCCCGAAAGAGACCCAGTACTTC
>TRBJ2-5|TRBV20-1|few|TRBD2
CSARDWGLAGGGETQYF
TGCAGTGCTAGAGATTGGGGACTAGCGGGGGGTGGCGAGACCCAGTACTTC
>TRBJ2-3|TRBV15|many|NA
CATSRGGTSTDTQYF
TGTGCCACCAGCAGAGGCGGAACTAGCACAGATACGCAGTATTTT
>TRBJ2-3|TRBV5-6|many|NA
CASSFSPDTQYF
TGTGCCAGCAGCTTCTCCCCAGATACGCAGTATTTT
>TRBJ2-5|TRBV6-5|few|NA
CASSFTDVLVQETQYF
TGTGCCAGCAGTTTCACGGACGTACTAGTCCAAGAGACCCAGTACTTC
>TRBJ2-5|TRBV6-6|NA|TRBD2
CASSSLGTSGSETQYF
TGTGCCAGCAGTTCTTTAGGGACTAGCGGGAGTGAGACCCAGTACTTC
>TRBJ2-6|TRBV7-9|NA|NA
CASSSRDSLHPGANVLTF
TGTGCCAGCAGCTCGCGGGACAGCCTCCACCCTGGGGCCAACGTCCTGACTTTC
>TRBJ2-3|TRBV3-1|NA|NA
CASSQGRGPPGTDTQYF
TGTGCCAGCAGCCAAGGGAGGGGGCCTCCGGGCACAGATACGCAGTATTTT
>TRBJ2-3|TRBV14|many|NA
CASSPWGADTQYF
TGTGCCAGCAGCCCTTGGGGTGCAGATACGCAGTATTTT
>TRBJ2-1|TRBV27|NA|TRBD2
CASSHAGGYNEQFF
TGTGCCAGCAGCCACGCGGGGGGCTACAATGAGCAGTTCTTC
>TRBJ2-5|TRBV29-1|many|NA
CSFFTGPQETQYF
TGCAGCTTCTTCACAGGCCCACAAGAGACCCAGTACTTC
>TRBJ1-5|TRBV5-6|many|NA
CASSLFTEDSPQHF
TGTGCCAGCAGCTTGTTTACCGAAGATTCGCCCCAGCATTTT
>TRBJ2-7|TRBV20-1|many|NA
CSAPPAWDPSYEQYF
TGCAGTGCCCCGCCCGCGTGGGATCCCTCCTACGAGCAGTACTTC
>TRBJ2-3|TRBV20-1|many|NA
CSARDLGATTSIGTDTQYF
TGCAGTGCTAGAGATCTTGGGGCTACAACCTCTATCGGCACAGATACGCAGTATTTT
>TRBJ1-5|TRBV5-1|many|NA
CASSLGVNQPQHF
TGTGCCAGCAGTTTAGGGGTTAACCAGCCCCAGCATTTT
>TRBJ2-2|TRBV27|NA|NA
CASSLWSQPYGGTGELFF
TGTGCCAGCAGTTTATGGTCCCAACCTTATGGCGGGACCGGGGAGCTGTTTTTT
>TRBJ2-1|TRBV20-1|once|TRBD2
CSARAPGTSGMDEQFF
TGCAGTGCTAGAGCTCCCGGGACTAGCGGGATGGATGAGCAGTTCTTC
>TRBJ2-1|TRBV7-9|few|NA
CASSSGPPTYNEQFF
TGTGCCAGCAGCTCGGGACCGCCGACCTACAATGAGCAGTTCTTC
>TRBJ1-1|TRBV20-1|NA|NA
CSASTQVNTEAFF
TGCAGTGCTAGCACGCAGGTGAACACTGAAGCTTTCTTT
>TRBJ2-1|TRBV2|NA|NA
CASSEALESYNEQFF
TGTGCCAGCAGTGAAGCGCTCGAATCCTACAATGAGCAGTTCTTC
>TRBJ2-1|TRBV13|NA|TRBD2
CASSSSDGAGGGNEQFF
TGTGCCAGCAGCTCCTCCGACGGAGCGGGAGGAGGGAATGAGCAGTTCTTC
>TRBJ1-2|TRBV20-1|NA|NA
CSASARDGYTF
TGCAGTGCTAGTGCCAGGGATGGCTACACCTTC
>TRBJ2-7|TRBV2|NA|NA
CASSETGNSYEQYF
TGTGCCAGCTCCGAAACAGGCAACTCCTACGAGCAGTACTTC
>TRBJ2-7|TRBV11-2|few|NA
CASRHLARSYEQYF
TGTGCCAGCAGACACCTCGCTCGGAGCTACGAGCAGTACTTC
>TRBJ2-3|TRBV11-2|NA|NA
CASSLDSGRLSTDTQYF
TGTGCCAGCAGCTTAGATAGTGGGAGACTAAGCACAGATACGCAGTATTTT
>TRBJ1-4|TRBV7-2|NA|NA
CASSLDGGMREEKLFF
TGTGCCAGCAGCTTAGACGGGGGGATGAGAGAAGAAAAACTGTTTTTT
>TRBJ1-1|TRBV12-3/TRBV12-4|NA|NA
CASSLAGPSEAFF
TGTGCCAGCAGTTTAGCCGGACCGAGTGAAGCTTTCTTT
>TRBJ2-1|TRBV19|NA|TRBD2
CASSIVSGGDEQFF
TGTGCCAGTAGTATAGTTAGCGGGGGGGATGAGCAGTTCTTC
>TRBJ2-2|TRBV19|few|NA
CASSILGPPTGELFF
TGTGCCAGTAGTATTCTCGGTCCACCCACTGGGGAGCTGTTTTTT
>TRBJ2-7|TRBV6-2/TRBV6-3|NA|NA
CASTSVDEQYF
TGTGCCAGCACCTCTGTCGACGAGCAGTACTTC
>TRBJ2-3|TRBV7-9|NA|NA
CASSFPSPDTQYF
TGTGCCAGCAGCTTTCCCAGCCCAGATACGCAGTATTTT
>TRBJ2-1|TRBV23-1|NA|TRBD2
CASSQEPGLAGGPAYNEQFF
TGCGCCAGCAGTCAAGAGCCCGGACTAGCGGGGGGGCCTGCCTACAATGAGCAGTTCTTC
>TRBJ2-7|TRBV6-1|few|TRBD1
CASSEAPYRGLYEQYF
TGTGCCAGCAGTGAAGCCCCATACAGGGGATTGTACGAGCAGTACTTC
>TRBJ2-7|TRBV28|many|NA
CASSLNQGRPHYEQYF
TGTGCCAGCAGTTTAAATCAGGGGCGGCCCCACTACGAGCAGTACTTC
>TRBJ2-3|TRBV14|NA|TRBD1
CASSLKLGTGYTDTQYF
TGTGCCAGCAGCCTTAAACTCGGGACAGGATACACAGATACGCAGTATTTT
>TRBJ2-4|TRBV20-1|NA|NA
CSASPIGGDAGNIQYF
TGCAGTGCTAGTCCCATAGGGGGGGACGCCGGAAACATTCAGTACTTC
>TRBJ2-2|TRBV27|NA|TRBD2
CASNSGSCVTGELFF
TGTGCCAGCAATAGCGGGAGTTGTGTCACCGGGGAGCTGTTTTTT
>TRBJ1-4|TRBV11-2|few|TRBD1
CASSSADRGMGLFF
TGTGCCAGCAGCTCCGCGGACAGGGGGATGGGGCTGTTTTTT
>TRBJ1-1|TRBV7-9|many|NA
CCSGARTEAFF
TGTTGTTCGGGGGCAAGAACTGAAGCTTTCTTT
>TRBJ2-5|TRBV4-3|NA|TRBD2
CASSQVGFGLAGRETQYF
TGCGCCAGCAGCCAAGTCGGGTTCGGACTAGCGGGCCGAGAGACCCAGTACTTC
>TRBJ2-7|TRBV28|many|NA
CASSLISYEQYF
TGTGCCAGCAGTTTGATCAGCTACGAGCAGTACTTC
>TRBJ2-6|TRBV19|few|NA
CATGIGANVLTF
TGTGCCACGGGAATTGGGGCCAACGTCCTGACTTTC
>TRBJ2-3|TRBV20-1|NA|NA
CSARTYEPRDIRSTDTQYF
TGCAGTGCTAGAACATACGAGCCCAGGGACATTAGAAGCACAGATACGCAGTATTTT
>TRBJ1-6|TRBV7-9|few|TRBD1
CASSAAYGQADSPLHF
TGTGCCAGCAGCGCTGCTTACGGACAGGCAGACTCACCCCTCCACTTT
>TRBJ2-7|TRBV5-3|NA|NA
CASSLDGTEQYF
TGTGCCAGCAGCTTGGATGGGACAGAGCAGTACTTC
>TRBJ2-3|TRBV7-2|many|NA
CASSSPTGVDTQYF
TGTGCCAGCAGCTCCCCGACTGGGGTAGATACGCAGTATTTT
>TRBJ1-1|TRBV19|few|TRBD1
CASSISGTGTFHTEAFF
TGTGCCAGTAGTATTTCCGGGACAGGTACTTTTCACACTGAAGCTTTCTTT
>TRBJ1-5|TRBV7-8|many|TRBD1
CASSFPQGQNSNQPQHF
TGTGCCAGCAGCTTCCCCCAGGGACAGAATAGCAATCAGCCCCAGCATTTT
>TRBJ2-6|TRBV7-9|many|NA
CASSSLGGTPTWGANVLTF
TGTGCCAGCAGTTCTCTAGGCGGGACCCCCACGTGGGGGGCCAACGTCCTGACTTTC
>TRBJ1-1|TRBV29-1|NA|NA
CSVEETGSMNTEAFF
TGCAGCGTTGAAGAAACGGGGAGTATGAACACTGAAGCTTTCTTT
>TRBJ1-5|TRBV10-3|few|NA
CAISETTGGYQPQHF
TGTGCCATCAGCGAAACCACGGGGGGATACCAGCCCCAGCATTTT
>TRBJ1-2|TRBV30|NA|TRBD1
CAWSVQGYGYTF
TGTGCCTGGAGTGTACAGGGGTATGGCTACACCTTC
>TRBJ2-7|TRBV6-5|few|TRBD2
CASSLLFTLAGGYEQYF
TGTGCCAGCAGTCTCCTCTTCACGTTAGCGGGAGGCTACGAGCAGTACTTC
>TRBJ1-1|TRBV7-2|many|NA
CASSFVDSLEAFF
TGTGCCAGCAGCTTCGTGGACAGCCTTGAAGCTTTCTTT
>TRBJ2-7|TRBV20-1|NA|TRBD1
CSAFLPDRGPSYEQYF
TGCAGTGCTTTTCTTCCCGACAGGGGGCCTTCCTACGAGCAGTACTTC
>TRBJ1-1|TRBV4-1|few|NA
CASSQPTGRTEAFF
TGCGCCAGCAGCCAGCCTACAGGGAGGACTGAAGCTTTCTTT
>TRBJ2-1|TRBV29-1|few|TRBD1
CSVEEATGAYNEQFF
TGCAGCGTTGAAGAAGCGACAGGGGCCTACAATGAGCAGTTCTTC